The rows below give T cell receptor beta chains drawn from one sample of a study of CD8 T cells in ankylosing spondylitis. Via MiXCR, TCRdb re-called the 5' RACE reads, giving one row per CDR3 protein. The top ten clones hold 15% to 20% of a sample with roughly 180,000 distinct CDR3 sequences, 9.5% to 15% of them seen once. Sequencing was done on a sample of blood, either unsorted or a sorted T cell fraction (not recorded which). These receptors all come from a male donor with ankylosing spondylitis or in good health (not recorded which). Each CDR3 is given without its conserved first and last residue. The order of the fields is CDR3 protein, J gene, V gene.

CDR3: SAPDRVSAQETQY
J: TRBJ2-5
V: TRBV20-1

CDR3: ASSQDSSNEKLF
J: TRBJ1-4
V: TRBV7-9

CDR3: ASSWEGAGYGYT
J: TRBJ1-2
V: TRBV12-3/TRBV12-4

CDR3: ASSHPGQGGLEQY
J: TRBJ2-7
V: TRBV7-9

CDR3: ASRPQGVGEKLF
J: TRBJ1-4
V: TRBV7-9

CDR3: ASSFEFANTGELF
J: TRBJ2-2
V: TRBV11-2

CDR3: ASSFTDRGYEQF
J: TRBJ2-1
V: TRBV5-1

CDR3: ASSLREYMNTEAF
J: TRBJ1-1
V: TRBV11-2

CDR3: ASSLPGENIQY
J: TRBJ2-4
V: TRBV11-2

CDR3: ASSDGTGDPYNEQF
J: TRBJ2-1
V: TRBV9

CDR3: AWSLTGGLDTQY
J: TRBJ2-3
V: TRBV30

CDR3: ASSPGTWNEQF
J: TRBJ2-1
V: TRBV27

CDR3: ASSSPGTLYTQY
J: TRBJ2-3
V: TRBV6-5

CDR3: SVPQGLEAF
J: TRBJ1-1
V: TRBV29-1

CDR3: ASSLAWGAGEKLF
J: TRBJ1-4
V: TRBV7-8

CDR3: ASSLSLAGYEQY
J: TRBJ2-7
V: TRBV5-4

CDR3: SVIQGYYEQY
J: TRBJ2-7
V: TRBV29-1

CDR3: ASSSGPPTTDTQY
J: TRBJ2-3
V: TRBV7-2

CDR3: ASSPSGGAADTQY
J: TRBJ2-3
V: TRBV5-1

CDR3: ASSSGSIY
J: TRBJ1-3
V: TRBV12-3/TRBV12-4

CDR3: SAFIRGTGTEAF
J: TRBJ1-1
V: TRBV20-1

CDR3: ASSLDLAGANVLT
J: TRBJ2-6
V: TRBV7-8

CDR3: ASSSRDTLNNEQF
J: TRBJ2-1
V: TRBV28

CDR3: ASSQELATDTQY
J: TRBJ2-3
V: TRBV4-1